This T cell receptor beta chain was captured by sequencing in a study of T cells in Graves' hyperthyroidism and ophthalmopathy. V lost 6 bases to trimming and J lost 5 bases, with 11 bases between them. The CDR3 length is 12 residues. Amplification targeted TCR beta CDR3 regions from RNA transcripts. Researchers ran a first-round RT-PCR on the TCR CDR3 using the HTBI primer set. TCRdb independently ran MiXCR on the multiplex PCR reads; one entry per CDR3 protein. The sample contains 500,000 to 550,000 distinct CDR3 sequences, 20% of which appear only once. This clonotype was found many times. The chain is built from TRBV12-3 or TRBV12-4 and TRBJ2-7; D not resolved. The specimen was blood. The clonotype originates from a man aged 18-30 years with Graves' hyperthyroidism. CDR3 sequence: CASSLAIHEQYF. The CDR3, as DNA: TGTGCCAGCAGCCTTGCAATCCACGAGCAGTACTTC.